Listed here are 19 T cell receptor beta chains from one sample, sequenced in a study of blood T cells in healthy people across ages. The authors ran a second PCR of about 7 to 11 cycles using a sample-barcoded 5' primer and a J-beta primer mix. In TCRdb, the 5' RACE reads were re-called with MiXCR into one record per CDR3 protein. The data contain under 2,000,000 distinct CDR3 sequences, 49% of them singletons. Material: blood. Receptors originate from a woman aged 40 to 50 in good health.

This chain uses TRBV28 with TRBJ1-5; D gene unclear. This CDR3 has 14 amino acids. The V end was cut by 5 bases, the J end by 2 bases, with 10 bases between. The germline CDR1 and CDR2 sequences are MDHEN and SYDVKM. CDR3 protein: CASSQLLGNQPQHF. The CDR3 nucleotides are TGTGCCAGCAGTCAGCTGCTCGGCAATCAGCCCCAGCATTTT.

This clonotype was counted between two and nine times. The chain couples TRBV5-6 to TRBJ1-2; D gene ambiguous. The V and J ends lost 0 bases and 6 bases respectively, with 12 bases between them. CDR1 and CDR2 from the germline V gene are SGHDT and YYEEEE. This CDR3 has 14 residues. This CDR3 is CASSLGWGTDGYTF. The DNA of the CDR3 is TGTGCCAGCAGCTTGGGGTGGGGTACGGATGGCTACACCTTC.

The rearrangement joins TRBV2 to TRBJ1-1, with D possibly matching TRBD1 (6 bases). Between the trimmed V and J ends, which lost 7 bases and 4 bases, there was a span of 13 bases. This CDR3 contains 13 residues. Germline CDR1 and CDR2: SNHLY and FYNNEI. The CDR3 sequence is CASIYREGTEAFF. The CDR3 DNA follows: TGTGCCAGCATCTACAGGGAGGGCACTGAAGCTTTCTTT. Using reference TRBV2 and TRBJ1-1 for the parts outside the CDR3, the full variable domain is EPEVTQTPSHQVTQMGQEVILRCVPISNHLYFYWYRQILGQKVEFLVSFYNNEISEKSEIFDDQFSVERPDGSNFTLKIRSTKLEDSAMYFCASIYREGTEAFFGQGTRLTVV.

As regards this clonotype: An end of the junction differs from the germline gene, which may be a read error. The CDR3 sequence is CASRLGADVQYF. The CDR3 DNA sequence: TGTGCCAGCAGATTAGGGGCAGATGTGCAGTATTTT. The chain recombines TRBV12-3 or TRBV12-4 with TRBJ2-3, with D possibly being TRBD1 (5 bases). The length of the CDR3 is 12 residues.

The CDR3 protein is CASSSVDGYTF. The CDR3 region has the DNA TGTGCCAGCAGTTCAGTGGATGGCTACACCTTC. The gene calls are TRBV28 and TRBJ1-2; no definite D call. The CDR3 runs to 11 residues. V shed 4 bases and J shed 6 bases, with 6 bases lying between them. CDR1 is MDHEN and CDR2 is SYDVKM in the germline V gene.

The J gene is TRBJ2-5, the V gene TRBV6-5; 9 bases are shared with TRBD2. The CDR3 has 17 residues. J gave up 3 bases and V 2 bases, and 10 bases lay outside the gene matches. Germline V gene lookup returns CDR1 MNHEY and CDR2 SVGAGI. CDR3 coding DNA: TGTGCCAGCAGTTACCCTAAGAAGCGGGGGGTGGAAGAGACCCAGTACTTC. It encodes CASSYPKKRGVEETQYF.

This sequence joins TRBV27 and TRBJ2-4; D assignment may be TRBD1 or TRBD2 (5 bases each). Germline V gene lookup returns CDR1 MNHEY and CDR2 SMNVEV (reference sequence). The CDR3 loop spans 17 amino acids. The ends were cut back, 3 bases at V and 1 base at J, with 16 bases in the middle. The CDR3 protein is CASSLTGTNLAKNIQYF. Written as DNA, the CDR3 is TGTGCCAGCAGTTTGACCGGGACGAATCTGGCCAAAAACATTCAGTACTTC.

This clonotype was counted only a few times. The rearrangement joins TRBV12-3 or TRBV12-4 to TRBJ2-7, with unresolved D. This CDR3 is built from 14 residues. Deletions cut 3 bases from V and 0 bases from J, with 9 bases between. CDR3 amino acids: CASSFYTNSYEQYF. The CDR3 DNA reads TGTGCCAGCAGTTTCTACACAAACTCCTACGAGCAGTACTTC.

The chain carries TRBV20-1 and TRBJ2-7; 9 nucleotides agree with TRBD1. The germline V gene has CDR1 DFQATT and CDR2 SNEGSKA (reference sequence). The CDR3 has 14 residues. The ends lost 1 base at V and 5 bases at J; junction bases unmatched: 6. The CDR3 spells CSARVRQGVHEQYF. The CDR3 coding sequence is TGCAGTGCTAGAGTTCGACAGGGGGTCCACGAGCAGTACTTC.

This chain uses TRBV20-1 with TRBJ1-6; a possible D gene is TRBD1 (5 bases). Trimming shortened V by 1 base and J by 5 bases, and 9 bases separated the two germline ends. The CDR3 extends over 14 amino acids. The germline V gene encodes CDR1 DFQATT and CDR2 SNEGSKA (reference sequence). The DNA for the CDR3 is TGCAGTGCTAGAGCGGGCAGGGATAATTCACCCCTCCACTTT. This encodes CSARAGRDNSPLHF.

The chain employs TRBV12-3 or TRBV12-4 and TRBJ2-7; 8 bases match TRBD1. With the DNA end fitting TRBJ2-5 better, the J assignment may be wrong. The CDR3 runs to 13 residues. CDR3 region: CASSPDRDKTQYF. In DNA, the CDR3 is TGTGCCAGCAGTCCGGACAGGGATAAGACCCAGTACTTC.

This clonotype was recorded a few times. This chain connects TRBV6-2 or TRBV6-3 to TRBJ2-5; TRBD1 matches at 7 bases. This CDR3 region has 15 residues. Trimming cost V 4 bases and J 1 base; bases outside gene matches: 6. CDR1 and CDR2 (germline): MNHEY, SVGEGT. CDR3 sequence (DNA): TGTGCCAGCAGTTTCAGACAGGGAAGCCAAGAGACCCAGTACTTC. Translating gives CASSFRQGSQETQYF.

The rearrangement links TRBV7-9 to TRBJ1-6; no definite D call. Germline CDR1 SEHNR, CDR2 FQNEAQ (reference sequence). The CDR3 sequence is 15 residues long. V was pared by 0 bases and J by 7 bases, with 10 bases between. In DNA form, the CDR3 reads TGTGCCAGCAGCTTAGCGACCCGGGCCAATTCACCCCTCCACTTT. Amino acid sequence: CASSLATRANSPLHF.

The chain is built from TRBV3-1 and TRBJ2-1, with D hard to call. The end of the DNA fits TRBJ2-7 better, so the J call may be wrong. The CDR3 is 12 residues long. Germline assignment: CDR1 LGHDT and CDR2 YNNKEL (reference sequence). The CDR3 DNA follows: TGTGCCAGCAGCCAAACGTGGGATGAGCAGTACTTC. Translation gives CASSQTWDEQYF.

The gene calls are TRBV20-1 and TRBJ1-2, with D perhaps matching TRBD1 (5 bases). The CDR3 extends over 16 amino acids. The ends were cut back, 0 bases at V and 7 bases at J, with 21 bases in the middle. Per the germline V gene, CDR1 is DFQATT and CDR2 is SNEGSKA (reference sequence). The CDR3 nucleotides are TGCAGTGCTAGAGATTATGGTGCAGCCCTAAGGGGTGGCTACACCTTC. It yields the protein CSARDYGAALRGGYTF.

This clonotype appeared a few times. The CDR3 here is CASSYLRDRSYEQYF. The CDR3 DNA reads as TGTGCCAGCAGTTACCTTCGGGACAGGTCCTACGAGCAGTACTTC. The genes are TRBV6-5 and TRBJ2-7; 8 positions agree with TRBD1. Germline loops: CDR1 MNHEY, CDR2 SVGAGI. This CDR3 is built from 15 residues. J was trimmed by 1 base and V by 2 bases; bases with no gene match: 4.

This clonotype was detected a few times. This chain joins TRBV15 and TRBJ2-5; TRBD1 matches at 10 bases. This CDR3 comprises 17 residues. Germline values: CDR1 LNHNV, CDR2 YYDKDF (reference sequence). Trimming cost V 2 bases and J 2 bases; bases outside gene matches: 8. This chain's CDR3 is CATSRYRDRGVQETQYF. CDR3 bases: TGTGCCACCAGCAGATACCGGGACAGGGGTGTTCAAGAGACCCAGTACTTC.

The gene calls are TRBV20-1 and TRBJ2-3; D is possibly TRBD1 (6 bases). The CDR3 spans 12 residues. Trimming cost V 5 bases and J 4 bases, with 10 bases left between them. Germline CDR1 is DFQATT and CDR2 is SNEGSKA (reference sequence). CDR3 nucleotide sequence: TGCAGTGCTCCCGGACAGCCAGATACGCAGTATTTT. As protein: CSAPGQPDTQYF.

The chain recombines TRBV6-5 with TRBJ2-7; 10 bases match TRBD1. The J call may be mistaken, given a closer DNA end match to TRBJ2-5. Looked up from germline, CDR1 is MNHEY and CDR2 is SVGAGI. The CDR3 is 18 amino acids. The CDR3 DNA follows: TGTGCCAGCAGTTATAAGGGGACAGGGGTGAGAGGCAAAGAGACCCAGTACTTC. This gives the protein CASSYKGTGVRGKETQYF.